What follows are 22 T cell receptor beta chains derived from one specimen sequenced in a study of blood T cell repertoires in COVID-19. Produced via immunoSEQ multiplex PCR; TCRdb's table is partial and in-frame only. Here the sample spans about 85,000 clones, nearly 90% being singletons. The sequenced material came from peripheral blood. These receptors were taken from a woman aged 80 or over with active or convalescent COVID-19.

This sequence joins TRBV27 and TRBJ2-7; 10 nucleotides line up with TRBD2. Unmatched junction bases numbered 5, after V lost 2 bases and J lost 1 base. Looked up from germline, CDR1 is MNHEY and CDR2 is SMNVEV (reference sequence). The CDR3 runs 16 residues. For the CDR3, the DNA is TGTGCCAGCAGTTTAACTGCGACTAGCGGGTCCTACGAGCAGTACTTC. Translating gives CASSLTATSGSYEQYF.

In the case of this clone: Within the sample, other DNA sequences also encode this same CDR3. The chain joins TRBV19 to TRBJ1-1; TRBD1 matches 10 bases. The V segment lost 4 bases and the J segment 2 bases; nucleotides outside the gene matches: 4. Germline CDR1 reads LNHDA; CDR2 reads SQIVND (reference sequence). This CDR3 region has 15 residues. The CDR3 sequence is CASSTRTGGNTEAFF. CDR3 in DNA: TGTGCCAGTAGTACGCGGACAGGGGGTAACACTGAAGCTTTCTTT.

J is TRBJ2-2 and V is TRBV15, with D maybe TRBD2 (5 bases). CDR1 and CDR2 (germline): LNHNV, YYDKDF (reference sequence). The V and J ends lost 0 bases and 6 bases respectively, with 11 bases between them. There are 15 residues in the CDR3. The CDR3 region has the DNA TGTGCCACCAGCAGAGAGGTCGGGGTTCCCGGGGAGCTGTTTTTT. Translated: CATSREVGVPGELFF.

The chain is built from TRBV6-5 and TRBJ1-1; possibly TRBD1 for D (5 bases). V lost 3 bases and J lost 1, with 12 bases in between. The CDR3 sequence is 15 residues long. Germline-derived CDR1 and CDR2 are MNHEY and SVGAGI. The CDR3 sequence: CASSYSYDRNTEAFF. Here the CDR3 DNA reads TGTGCCAGCAGTTATAGTTACGACAGGAACACTGAAGCTTTCTTT.

The CDR3 DNA reads TGTGCCACCAGCAGATCCCTCCCCGGGACAGGGACCACCTACGAGCAGTACTTC. Its protein is CATSRSLPGTGTTYEQYF. The chain links TRBV15 to TRBJ2-7; 9 bases agree with TRBD1. V shed 2 bases and J 2 bases; nucleotides not matched to a gene: 13. This CDR3 spans 18 amino acids. Germline V CDR1 and CDR2: LNHNV, YYDKDF (reference sequence). The variable domain in full, with the rest retrieved from reference TRBV15 and TRBJ2-7, is DAMVIQNPRYQVTQFGKPVTLSCSQTLNHNVMYWYQQKSSQAPKLLFHYYDKDFNNEADTPDNFQSRRPNTSFCFLDIRSPGLGDTAMYLCATSRSLPGTGTTYEQYFGPGTRLTVT.

The chain recombines TRBV12-5 with TRBJ1-2, with D perhaps TRBD1 (5 bases). The V gene lost 7 bases and the J gene lost 5 bases, with 11 bases spanning the gap. CDR3 length: 12 residues. The germline V gene has CDR1 LGHNT and CDR2 FRNRAP. The CDR3 nucleotides read TGTGCTAGTGCCTCAACAGGATATGGCTACACCTTC. Translating gives CASASTGYGYTF.

This clone was seen only a few times. Here the CDR3 DNA reads TGTGCCATCAGTGAGTCGGGACGGGAGCCCCGGAATGAGCAGTTCTTC. Its translation is CAISESGREPRNEQFF. The chain uses TRBV10-3 and TRBJ2-1, with D perhaps matching TRBD2 (6 bases). This CDR3 has 16 amino acids. CDR1 is ENHRY and CDR2 is SYGVKD in the germline V gene. The V end lost 0 bases, the J end lost 7 bases, and 16 bases lay between the germline ends.

The genes are TRBV27 and TRBJ2-2; 12 bases match TRBD1. The V gene's germline CDR1 is MNHEY and CDR2 SMNVEV (reference sequence). This CDR3 is built from 22 residues. The V gene end was trimmed by 5 bases and the J gene end by 0 bases; junction bases not matched to a gene: 19. CDR3 DNA: TGTGCCAGCAGTCACGGAGGGCAAGGGGACAGGGGGCGGGGAACGAACACCGGGGAGCTGTTTTTT. Translated: CASSHGGQGDRGRGTNTGELFF.

This rearrangement joins TRBV28 to TRBJ2-7, with unresolved D. The CDR3 is made up of 12 amino acids. The germline V gene encodes CDR1 MDHEN and CDR2 SYDVKM. Trimming removed 7 bases at V and 3 bases at J, with 10 bases between. In DNA, the CDR3 is TGTGCCAGCAAGAACTTAAACTACGAGCAGTACTTC. It is translated as CASKNLNYEQYF. Looking up the rest from reference TRBV28 and TRBJ2-7 gives the full variable domain: DVKVTQSSRYLVKRTGEKVFLECVQDMDHENMFWYRQDPGLGLRLIYFSYDVKMKEKGDIPEGYSVSREKKERFSLILESASTNQTSMYLCASKNLNYEQYFGPGTRLTVT.

This rearrangement joins TRBV5-4 to TRBJ1-2; 9 bases are a match to TRBD1. This CDR3 spans 17 amino acids. From germline, CDR1 is SGHNT and CDR2 YYREEE (reference sequence). V trimming: 4 bases; J trimming: 4 bases; junction bases outside the gene matches: 14. The CDR3, as DNA: TGTGCCAGCAGCCGGGGACAGGGAGGAGGGGGAGGCTATGGCTACACCTTC. Its translation: CASSRGQGGGGGYGYTF.

The rearrangement uses TRBV24-1 and TRBJ2-7; 10 bases agree with TRBD1. CDR1 KGHDR and CDR2 SFDVKD come from the germline V gene. Unmatched junction bases numbered 2, after V lost 4 bases and J lost 12 bases. The CDR3 is 11 amino acids. For the CDR3, the DNA is TGTGCCACCAGTGACGGGACAGGGGCGTACTTC. As protein: CATSDGTGAYF.

The V call is TRBV7-2, the J call TRBJ1-5; 8 nucleotides agree with TRBD1. The CDR3 contains 16 residues. The V gene end was trimmed by 8 bases and the J gene end by 2 bases; junction bases not matched to a gene: 11. Germline V gene sequence: CDR1 SGHTA, CDR2 FQGNSA. The chain's CDR3 is CASRTSGGIGNQPQHF. The CDR3 DNA sequence: TGTGCCAGCCGAACTTCAGGGGGCATTGGCAATCAGCCCCAGCATTTT.

The chain joins TRBV5-1 to TRBJ2-3, with TRBD2 matching over 8 bases. The germline gives CDR1 SGHRS, CDR2 YFSETQ. The CDR3 runs 18 residues. V was pared by 3 bases and J by 3 bases, with 15 bases of the junction left unmatched. The chain's CDR3 is CASSWGLASGSNTDTQYF. Written as DNA, the CDR3 is TGCGCCAGCAGCTGGGGGTTGGCCAGCGGGAGTAATACAGATACGCAGTATTTT.

This chain links TRBV18 with TRBJ2-3, with D possibly being TRBD2 (6 bases). The CDR3 is 13 residues long. The V and J ends lost 2 bases and 9 bases respectively, with 12 bases between them. Germline V gene lookup returns CDR1 KGHSH and CDR2 LQKENI. The DNA of the CDR3 is TGTGCCAGCTCACCAGACCCTGCGGGAACGCAGTATTTT. It codes for CASSPDPAGTQYF.

The rearrangement links TRBV3-1 (or the pseudogene TRBV3-2) to TRBJ2-2; unclear D gene. The V gene's germline CDR1 is LGHDT and CDR2 YNNKEL (reference sequence). The V and J ends lost 2 bases and 8 bases respectively, with 3 bases between them. This CDR3 is built from 11 residues. CDR3 DNA: TGTGCCAGCAGCCAACGGGGGGAGCTGTTTTTT. Protein product: CASSQRGELFF.

This clone was observed a single time. The chain couples TRBV18 to TRBJ1-5; weak D call: TRBD1 (6 bases). The germline V gene has CDR1 KGHSH and CDR2 LQKENI. The CDR3 loop spans 14 amino acids. The V and J ends lost 6 bases and 1 base respectively, with 10 bases between them. The CDR3 DNA sequence: TGTGCCAGCTCGGGGGACACCAGCAATCAGCCCCAGCATTTT. It encodes CASSGDTSNQPQHF.

Concerning this clone itself: The same CDR3 arises from other DNA sequences in this sample as well. The chain has TRBV19 and TRBJ2-7, with TRBD1 matching over 7 bases. CDR1 and CDR2 from the germline V gene are LNHDA and SQIVND (reference sequence). Trimming cost V 5 bases and J 7 bases; bases outside gene matches: 5. The CDR3 extends over 12 amino acids. For the CDR3, the DNA is TGTGCCAGTAGTCACAGGGGTTATGAGCAGTACTTC. It is translated as CASSHRGYEQYF.

The chain couples TRBV28 to TRBJ1-2, with 11 bases that match TRBD1. The V gene end was trimmed by 5 bases and the J gene end by 4 bases; junction bases not matched to a gene: 9. Germline values: CDR1 MDHEN, CDR2 SYDVKM. The CDR3 is 16 residues long. For the CDR3, the DNA is TGTGCCAGCAGTACGATAGGACAGGGGGCTTTCTATGGCTACACCTTC. It yields the protein CASSTIGQGAFYGYTF.

This rearrangement joins TRBV5-1 to TRBJ1-1; D is perhaps TRBD1 (5 bases). The ends were cut back, 1 base at V and 2 bases at J, with 6 bases in the middle. Per the germline V gene, CDR1 is SGHRS and CDR2 is YFSETQ. The CDR3 consists of 13 residues. CDR3 in amino acids: CASSLRGNTEAFF. CDR3 DNA sequence: TGCGCCAGCAGCTTGAGGGGTAACACTGAAGCTTTCTTT.

The V gene is TRBV29-1, the J gene TRBJ2-7; tentative D call: TRBD2 (6 bases). The V gene lost 5 bases and the J gene lost 3 bases, with 8 bases spanning the gap. CDR3 length: 11 residues. Per germline, CDR1 SQVTM and CDR2 ANQGSEA. The CDR3 loop is CSVSGGYEQYF. The CDR3 DNA reads as TGCAGCGTTTCCGGGGGCTACGAGCAGTACTTC.

The genes are TRBV7-3 and TRBJ1-2; TRBD1 aligns across 10 bases. The CDR3 covers 14 residues. With 5 bases clipped from V and 6 bases from J, the junction kept 6 bases outside the gene matches. Germline V gene lookup returns CDR1 SGHTA and CDR2 FQGTGA. Written as DNA, the CDR3 is TGTGCCAGCAGCCAGACAGGGGGCGACGATGGCTACACCTTC. It yields the protein CASSQTGGDDGYTF.

The chain joins TRBV14 to TRBJ2-2; no reliable D call. The V gene lost 0 bases and the J gene lost 7 bases, with 3 bases spanning the gap. The CDR3 extends over 12 amino acids. The V gene's germline CDR1 is SGHDN and CDR2 FVKESK. The CDR3 DNA is TGTGCCAGCAGCCAAGAGAGCGGGGAGCTGTTTTTT. Its protein is CASSQESGELFF.